This TCR beta chain came from a study of T cell responses to AZD1222 COVID-19 vaccine. Germline V lookup: CDR1 SEHNR, CDR2 FQNEAQ (reference sequence). V was clipped by 5 bases and J by 5 bases, with 12 bases between them. The CDR3 has 13 amino acids. The count of this clone is one. The antigen is undetermined. General study points: Reportedly, nearly half the spike-specific TCRs target unmutated variant regions. The peak T cell response came first, and repertoires were sampled only after it.

This table comes from immunoSEQ multiplex PCR, and its TCRdb copy is limited to in-frame clones, with some not included. The table lists some 96,000 clones, 88% of them singletons. This chain connects TRBV7-9 to TRBJ1-2; D ambiguous. Sequenced material: peripheral blood, taken on day 0 of AZD1222 vaccination. This sequence was found in an adult in good health. The CDR3 loop reads CASSPPGRYGYTF. The CDR3 region has the DNA TGTGCCAGCAGCCCCCCCGGGAGGTATGGCTACACCTTC.